This T cell receptor beta chain stems from a study of T cell repertoires in cytomegalovirus infection. Germline V gene sequence: CDR1 SGHRS, CDR2 YFSETQ. Trimming left V 2 bases short and J 8 bases short, with 14 bases between. CDR3 size: 14 residues. A word on this clonotype: As yet, its antigen is unknown.

TCRdb reprocessed the reads with MiXCR, giving one entry per CDR3 protein. This table holds around 770,000 distinct CDR3 sequences, 25% to 35% found once. General study points: HLA-C-restricted CMV clonotypes gave the most frequent clonotype in two of eight donors.

The sequenced sample was cultured CD8+ T cells from PBMCs, obtained from culture after CMV antigen stimulation. This clonotype was sampled from a human donor in good health (CMV status not recorded). Some clones in this sample may be carry-over from other donors' samples. The V gene is TRBV5-1, the J gene TRBJ1-5, with D hard to call. CDR3 sequence (DNA): TGCGCCAGCAGCTTCGACCCGGCGGGGAAGCCCCAGCATTTT. Its translation is CASSFDPAGKPQHF.